This record covers a single TCR beta chain. Its antigen is undetermined. The repertoire was sequenced with immunoSEQ multiplex PCR; TCRdb's copy has only in-frame clones and lacks some. The table shows 57,000 or so clones, with 54% occurring only once. The data are from a study of cytotoxic CD8 clonotypes in ibrutinib-treated CLL. The wider study: Enrolment comprised some twelve relapsed/refractory and approximately 16 treatment-naive patients; under 18 were IGHV unmutated. The samples contained over 250,000 productive templates on average. They also contained an average of about 90,000 productive rearrangements.

V dropped 5 bases and J dropped 4; count of bases not matched to a gene: 8. Germline V gene data show CDR1 as MNHEY and CDR2 as SVGAGI. The CDR3 spans 15 residues. General study points: Baseline clonality, higher than in age-matched healthy donors, tracked circulating CD8+ T-cell counts. With treatment, public clonotypes, which were uncommon, either contracted or remained stable.

The receptor was isolated from a human donor with chronic lymphocytic leukemia. The sequences come from PBMCs, collected at disease progression, from a patient treated with ibrutinib. The rearrangement uses TRBV6-5 and TRBJ2-3; the match to TRBD1 covers 8 bases. This CDR3 is CASSQDRGWADTQYF. The CDR3 DNA is TGTGCCAGCAGTCAAGACAGGGGCTGGGCAGATACGCAGTATTTT.